Following are 23 T cell receptor beta chains from one sample sequenced in a study of blood T cells in healthy people across ages. A second PCR, run for roughly 7 to 12 cycles, used a sample-barcoded 5' primer plus a J-beta primer mix. TCRdb ran MiXCR on the 5' RACE reads and lists one entry per CDR3 protein. The data show 1.5 million to 2 million distinct CDR3 sequences, approximately 30% seen once. Sequenced sample: blood. These receptors were collected from a woman in her 30s in good health.

The V and J genes are TRBV27 and TRBJ2-7, with 9 bases lining up with TRBD2. CDR1 MNHEY and CDR2 SMNVEV come from the germline V gene (reference sequence). V was pared by 0 bases and J by 2 bases, with 5 bases of the junction left unmatched. The CDR3 runs 16 residues. CDR3 sequence: CASSLSSSGGPYEQYF. The CDR3 DNA follows: TGTGCCAGCAGTTTATCGTCCAGCGGGGGGCCCTACGAGCAGTACTTC.

This clonotype was seen at least ten times. J is TRBJ2-7 and V is TRBV5-4; 9 positions agree with TRBD1. Per germline, CDR1 SGHNT and CDR2 YYREEE (reference sequence). The CDR3 consists of 14 residues. V trimming: 4 bases; J trimming: 7 bases; junction bases outside the gene matches: 9. CDR3 region: CASSQDNRGHEQYF. Written as DNA, the CDR3 is TGTGCCAGCAGCCAAGACAACAGGGGGCATGAGCAGTACTTC. Using reference TRBV5-4 and TRBJ2-7 for the parts outside the CDR3, the full variable domain is ETGVTQSPTHLIKTRGQQVTLRCSSQSGHNTVSWYQQALGQGPQFIFQYYREEENGRGNFPPRFSGLQFPNYSSELNVNALELDDSALYLCASSQDNRGHEQYFGPGTRLTVT.

This clonotype has only one observation. The rearrangement uses TRBV6-2 or TRBV6-3 and TRBJ2-3; 7 bases are shared with TRBD2. V was pared by 7 bases and J by 5 bases, with 18 bases of the junction left unmatched. This CDR3 is built from 17 residues. The germline V gene encodes CDR1 MNHEY and CDR2 SVGEGT. The CDR3 coding sequence is TGTGCCAGCAATCCCTTCTTCGGCGGGAGTGGAGGAGATACGCAGTATTTT. Amino acids: CASNPFFGGSGGDTQYF.

On this clonotype: Since a much larger clone is just one base distant, this may be a read error. The chain uses TRBV7-2 and TRBJ2-7; D remains ambiguous. This CDR3 has 14 residues. Germline V gives CDR1 SGHTA, CDR2 FQGNSA. The chain's CDR3 is CASSFRTQTYEKYF. DNA of the CDR3: TGTGCCAGCAGCTTTAGGACCCAAACCTACGAGAAGTACTTC.

This clonotype was recorded a few times. The V and J genes are TRBV20-1 and TRBJ1-2, with a tentative D call TRBD1 (5 bases). CDR3 length: 13 residues. Deletions cut 0 bases from V and 7 bases from J, with 12 bases between. Germline assignment: CDR1 DFQATT and CDR2 SNEGSKA (reference sequence). The CDR3 spells CSARDTGEGGYTF. In nucleotides, the CDR3 is TGCAGTGCTAGAGATACGGGGGAGGGTGGCTACACCTTC.

V and J are TRBV29-1 and TRBJ1-1; 7 bases line up with TRBD1. With V trimmed by 4 bases and J by 2 bases, 7 bases remained unmatched. Germline loops: CDR1 SQVTM, CDR2 ANQGSEA. This CDR3 comprises 14 residues. Written as DNA, the CDR3 is TGCAGCGTTGTGGTCCAGGGGGAAAACACTGAAGCTTTCTTT. It specifies CSVVVQGENTEAFF.

The J gene is TRBJ2-3, the V gene TRBV30; no clear D. With 1 base removed from V and 0 bases from J, the gap between germline ends came to 2 bases. CDR1 and CDR2 (germline): GTSNPN, SVGIG (reference sequence). The CDR3 totals 12 residues. Written as DNA, the CDR3 is TGTGCCTGGAGTGGGAGCACAGATACGCAGTATTTT. Its protein is CAWSGSTDTQYF.

V and J are TRBV14 and TRBJ1-1; D is uncertain. The germline V and J ends were trimmed by 0 bases and 8 bases, with 10 bases remaining between them. This CDR3 has 13 residues. Per germline, CDR1 SGHDN and CDR2 FVKESK. CDR3 amino acids: CASSQDRQTEAFF. The CDR3 bases are TGTGCCAGCAGCCAAGATCGCCAGACGGAAGCTTTCTTT.

The chain recombines TRBV10-3 with TRBJ2-3, with 12 nucleotides matching TRBD2. Trimming cost V 5 bases and J 5 bases; bases outside gene matches: 8. Germline-derived CDR1 and CDR2 are ENHRY and SYGVKD. The CDR3 extends over 16 amino acids. The CDR3 spells CAISTPGLAGEDTQYF. CDR3 in DNA: TGTGCCATCAGTACACCGGGACTAGCGGGCGAAGATACGCAGTATTTT.

This rearrangement joins TRBV11-2 to TRBJ2-2; possibly TRBD2 for D (6 bases). This CDR3 region has 15 residues. V dropped 4 bases and J dropped 4 bases, with 13 bases sitting between them. Germline-derived CDR1 and CDR2 are SGHAT and FQNNGV. The CDR3 bases are TGTGCCAGCAGCTGGGGTGGGGGGTCCACCGGGGAGCTGTTTTTT. Its protein is CASSWGGGSTGELFF.

The rearrangement joins TRBV7-2 to TRBJ2-4; D possibly corresponds to TRBD1 (6 bases). V was shortened by 1 base and J by 13 bases, with 17 bases between the two germline ends. The CDR3 is 14 amino acids. Germline loops: CDR1 SGHTA, CDR2 FQGNSA. This CDR3 reads CASSLEQGVYVQYF. The DNA for the CDR3 is TGTGCCAGCAGCTTAGAACAGGGTGTGTACGTGCAGTACTTC.

This clonotype has just a few counts. The chain has TRBV12-3 or TRBV12-4 and TRBJ2-1, with 10 bases lining up with TRBD2. Trimming removed 5 bases from V and 6 bases from J; junction bases left unmatched: 4. The CDR3 sequence is 14 residues long. The CDR3 DNA sequence: TGTGCCAGCAGTGAAGCGGGAGGGATCAATGAGCAGTTCTTC. Translated, it gives CASSEAGGINEQFF.

In this sample, this clonotype turned up a few times. The chain couples TRBV7-9 to TRBJ1-5; D is unresolved. The length of the CDR3 is 13 residues. The V end was cut by 2 bases, the J end by 7 bases, with 9 bases between. Per the germline V gene, CDR1 is SEHNR and CDR2 is FQNEAQ (reference sequence). For the CDR3, the DNA is TGTGCCAGCAGCTTAATAGGGCAGCAGCCCCAGCATTTT. It translates to CASSLIGQQPQHF.

The chain carries TRBV12-3 or TRBV12-4 and TRBJ2-5, with D possibly matching TRBD2 (6 bases). The tail of the sequence fits TRBJ2-7 better, so the J call may be wrong. This CDR3 has 15 residues. The CDR3 DNA is TGTGCCAGCAGTTTACCGGCTTCCGGGGACTCCGAGCAGTACTTC. Amino acid sequence: CASSLPASGDSEQYF.

The chain links TRBV24-1 to TRBJ2-3; weak D call: TRBD2 (7 bases). The CDR3 runs 15 residues. The germline gives CDR1 KGHDR, CDR2 SFDVKD. Trimming cost V 2 bases and J 5 bases, with 13 bases left between them. CDR3 nucleotide sequence: TGTGCCACCAGTGATTCACGGGGGGCCGTAGATACGCAGTATTTT. Its translation is CATSDSRGAVDTQYF.

This clonotype was seen a handful of times. The gene calls are TRBV5-1 and TRBJ1-2; 7 nucleotides align to TRBD1. The germline V gene encodes CDR1 SGHRS and CDR2 YFSETQ. V shed 6 bases, J shed 4 bases, and the junction held 9 bases outside the gene matches. The CDR3 is made up of 14 amino acids. The CDR3 spells CASTRGTESYGYTF. CDR3 nucleotides: TGCGCCAGCACCCGCGGGACAGAAAGCTATGGCTACACCTTC.

This clonotype was recorded at least ten times. The J gene is TRBJ2-1, the V gene TRBV20-1, with D tentatively TRBD1 (5 bases). Germline V lookup: CDR1 DFQATT, CDR2 SNEGSKA (reference sequence). V was trimmed by 0 bases and J by 6 bases, leaving 18 bases between them. The CDR3 has 16 amino acids. The CDR3 loop is CSARDQGPQTRNEQFF. In DNA, the CDR3 is TGCAGTGCTAGAGATCAGGGCCCCCAGACGCGCAATGAGCAGTTCTTC.

Details on this clonotype: A much bigger clone sits one base away, suggesting this may be a read error. V is TRBV5-1 and J is TRBJ1-2; D gene ambiguous. The CDR3 covers 14 residues. Germline CDR1 reads SGHRS; CDR2 reads YFSETQ. This CDR3 reads CASSFHSSLYGYIF. DNA for the CDR3: TGCGCTAGCAGCTTTCACAGTTCTCTCTATGGCTACATCTTC.

This clonotype was seen only a few times. The chain couples TRBV12-3 or TRBV12-4 to TRBJ2-3; weak D call: TRBD1 (5 bases). This CDR3 comprises 14 residues. V lost 7 bases, J lost 4 bases, and 15 bases lay in between. DNA of the CDR3: TGTGCCAGCACCGACGACCAGGGCTCAGATACGCAGTATTTT. It is translated as CASTDDQGSDTQYF.

As regards this clonotype: Given a much more abundant clone one base away, this may be a read error. The chain is built from TRBV29-1 and TRBJ2-5; 12 bases are shared with TRBD1. Germline V gene data show CDR1 as SQVTM and CDR2 as ANQGSEA. This CDR3 has 14 residues. The ends lost 6 bases at V and 11 bases at J; junction bases unmatched: 13. CDR3 DNA: TGCAGCGTCGAGAAGGGGACAGGGGGCTTTGAGCAGTACTTC. As protein: CSVEKGTGGFEQYF.

This clonotype came up a few times. The chain couples TRBV7-9 to TRBJ1-1; D not resolved. The germline CDR1 and CDR2 sequences are SEHNR and FQNEAQ (reference sequence). V was clipped by 2 bases and J by 4 bases, with 11 bases between them. The CDR3 length is 14 residues. The DNA of the CDR3 is TGTGCCAGCAGCTTACAAGGGCGCAGCACTGAAGCTTTCTTT. Amino acid sequence: CASSLQGRSTEAFF.

This chain joins TRBV4-1 and TRBJ2-1; 8 bases are shared with TRBD2. J was trimmed by 6 bases and V by 6 bases; bases with no gene match: 7. Germline V gene lookup returns CDR1 MGHRA and CDR2 YSYEKL. This CDR3 has 14 residues. The chain's CDR3 is CASSIGGAANEQFF. CDR3 DNA: TGCGCCAGCAGTATCGGGGGGGCGGCCAATGAGCAGTTCTTC.

The CDR3 region is CSVTGQGNMNYGYTF. The CDR3 DNA follows: TGCAGCGTGACCGGACAGGGGAATATGAACTATGGCTACACCTTC. The V call is TRBV29-1, the J call TRBJ1-2, with TRBD1 identical over 9 bases. The CDR3 has 15 amino acids. CDR1 and CDR2 from the germline V gene are SQVTM and ANQGSEA. J was trimmed by 2 bases and V by 6 bases; bases with no gene match: 10.